These T cell receptor beta chains were read from a single sample in a study of CD8+CD57+ T cells in acquired aplastic anemia. TCRdb re-called the reads through MiXCR, storing one row per CDR3 protein. The sample consists of 250,000 to 350,000 distinct CDR3 sequences, under 60% of them appearing once. Source material: sorted CD4+, CD8+, or CD8+CD57+ T cells (not recorded which) from PBMCs. These receptors came from a human donor with aplastic anemia. CDR3s include the opening cysteine and the closing phenylalanine or tryptophan. The D gene is left open where the match is weak. The listing skips clone size in some rows; elsewhere it reads once, few, many or a size class.

clone size: many; D gene: .; V gene: TRBV11-2; J gene: TRBJ2-3; CDR3 DNA: TGTGCCAGCAGCTTCCCGAGTCACTCGGGGGCCGTGGATACGCAGTATTTT; CDR3 protein: CASSFPSHSGAVDTQYF
clone size: .; D gene: .; V gene: TRBV10-3; J gene: TRBJ1-2; CDR3 DNA: TGTGCCACGACGGAAACCTATGGCTACACCTTC; CDR3 protein: CATTETYGYTF
clone size: few; D gene: TRBD1; V gene: TRBV9; J gene: TRBJ2-1; CDR3 DNA: TGTGCCAGCAGCGAGGGGACAGGGGGCTTCGATGAGCAGTTCTTC; CDR3 protein: CASSEGTGGFDEQFF
clone size: .; D gene: .; V gene: TRBV5-1; J gene: TRBJ1-1; CDR3 DNA: TGCGCCAGCAGCTTGTCCAGGGTGGGTACTGAAGCTTTCTTT; CDR3 protein: CASSLSRVGTEAFF
clone size: few; D gene: TRBD2; V gene: TRBV9; J gene: TRBJ2-7; CDR3 DNA: TGTGCCAGCAGCGTAAGAGCGGGAGCCAGCTCCGAGCAGTACTTC; CDR3 protein: CASSVRAGASSEQYF
clone size: once; D gene: TRBD1; V gene: TRBV24-1; J gene: TRBJ2-2; CDR3 DNA: TGTGCCAGCAGCCCTAGGGGGACAGGGCCCGGGGAGCTGTTTTTT; CDR3 protein: CASSPRGTGPGELFF
clone size: many; D gene: TRBD1; V gene: TRBV5-1; J gene: TRBJ2-5; CDR3 DNA: TGCGCCAGCAGCAAGGACAGGCGTGAGCAAGAGACCCAGTACTTC; CDR3 protein: CASSKDRREQETQYF
clone size: many; D gene: .; V gene: TRBV12-3/TRBV12-4; J gene: TRBJ1-2; CDR3 DNA: TGTGCCAGCAGTTTCAGACAGGCACGAATGGGTAACTATGGCTACACCTTC; CDR3 protein: CASSFRQARMGNYGYTF
clone size: many; D gene: TRBD1; V gene: TRBV5-8; J gene: TRBJ1-6; CDR3 DNA: TGTGCCAGCAGCCGACCTGGGGGGACAGGGCAACCACCCCTCCACTTT; CDR3 protein: CASSRPGGTGQPPLHF
clone size: .; D gene: .; V gene: TRBV9; J gene: TRBJ1-1; CDR3 DNA: TGTGCCAGCAGCGTGAGTCAATACACTGAAGCTTTCTTT; CDR3 protein: CASSVSQYTEAFF
clone size: few; D gene: .; V gene: TRBV18; J gene: TRBJ1-4; CDR3 DNA: TGTGCCAGCTCACCAACAGCATCCTTACAGCAGGAGAAACTGTTTTTT; CDR3 protein: CASSPTASLQQEKLFF
clone size: once; D gene: .; V gene: TRBV10-3; J gene: TRBJ2-3; CDR3 DNA: TGTGCCGCCAGTGAGTCGCACTCCCCGACTAGCACAGATACGCAGTATTTT; CDR3 protein: CAASESHSPTSTDTQYF
clone size: .; D gene: .; V gene: TRBV24-1; J gene: TRBJ2-1; CDR3 DNA: TGTGCCACCAGTGATTCAGGGTCGGGCTACAATGAGCAGTTCTTC; CDR3 protein: CATSDSGSGYNEQFF
clone size: .; D gene: TRBD2; V gene: TRBV7-9; J gene: TRBJ2-7; CDR3 DNA: TGTGCCAGCAGCTTAGGGATTGCGGGAGGCGGGGAGCAGTACTTC; CDR3 protein: CASSLGIAGGGEQYF
clone size: many; D gene: TRBD2; V gene: TRBV6-6; J gene: TRBJ2-3; CDR3 DNA: TGTGCCAGCAGTTCGGGACTAGATGTGAAAACAGATACGCAGTATTTT; CDR3 protein: CASSSGLDVKTDTQYF
clone size: few; D gene: .; V gene: TRBV7-2; J gene: TRBJ2-7; CDR3 DNA: TGTGCCAGCAGCCACGGACGGTCCTACGAGCAGTACTTC; CDR3 protein: CASSHGRSYEQYF
clone size: .; D gene: .; V gene: TRBV7-8; J gene: TRBJ2-1; CDR3 DNA: TGTGCCAGCAGCTTAGCCCAGAAGGATGAGCAGTTCTTC; CDR3 protein: CASSLAQKDEQFF
clone size: .; D gene: .; V gene: TRBV7-6; J gene: TRBJ2-5; CDR3 DNA: TGTGCCAGCAGCCTAACAGGCACCGGACCTCAAGAGACCCAGTACTTC; CDR3 protein: CASSLTGTGPQETQYF
clone size: .; D gene: TRBD2; V gene: TRBV9; J gene: TRBJ2-7; CDR3 DNA: TGTGCCAGCAGCGAGGGACTAGCGTCCTACGAGCAGTACTTC; CDR3 protein: CASSEGLASYEQYF
clone size: .; D gene: .; V gene: TRBV15; J gene: TRBJ1-5; CDR3 DNA: TGTGCCACCAGCAGAGACTACCGAAATCAGTCCCAGCATTTT; CDR3 protein: CATSRDYRNQSQHF
clone size: .; D gene: TRBD1; V gene: TRBV7-9; J gene: TRBJ2-2; CDR3 DNA: TGTGCCAGCAGCTCCTCGGACAGGGGGATCACCGGGGAGCTGTTTTTT; CDR3 protein: CASSSSDRGITGELFF
clone size: few; D gene: .; V gene: TRBV20-1; J gene: TRBJ2-3; CDR3 DNA: TGTAGTGCCATCTCGGGTTCGCAGTACTTT; CDR3 protein: CSAISGSQYF
clone size: .; D gene: .; V gene: TRBV10-3; J gene: TRBJ1-3; CDR3 DNA: TGTGCCATCAGTGAGCCATTCTCTGGAAACACCATATATTTT; CDR3 protein: CAISEPFSGNTIYF
clone size: many; D gene: .; V gene: TRBV25-1; J gene: TRBJ2-7; CDR3 DNA: TGTGCCAGCAGTGAATCTAGATGGGGGACCTACGAGCAGTACTTC; CDR3 protein: CASSESRWGTYEQYF
clone size: few; D gene: .; V gene: TRBV7-8; J gene: TRBJ2-5; CDR3 DNA: TGTGCCAGCAGCTCTCGGAGGTCGCAAGAGACCCAGTACTTC; CDR3 protein: CASSSRRSQETQYF
clone size: .; D gene: .; V gene: TRBV12-3/TRBV12-4; J gene: TRBJ2-2; CDR3 DNA: TGTGCCAGCAGTCTCGGACAGAAGACCGGGGAGCTGTTTTTT; CDR3 protein: CASSLGQKTGELFF
clone size: .; D gene: .; V gene: TRBV29-1; J gene: TRBJ1-3; CDR3 DNA: TGCAGCGTTGAAGACAGCTATTCTGGAAACACCATATATTTT; CDR3 protein: CSVEDSYSGNTIYF
clone size: many; D gene: TRBD1; V gene: TRBV7-3; J gene: TRBJ1-1; CDR3 DNA: TGTGCCAGCAGCTTACAGGGGGCGTTGAACACTGAAGCTTTCTTT; CDR3 protein: CASSLQGALNTEAFF
clone size: many; D gene: .; V gene: TRBV20-1; J gene: TRBJ1-4; CDR3 DNA: TGCAGTGCTAGCGGGGCAGAAACTAATGAAAAACTGTTTTTT; CDR3 protein: CSASGAETNEKLFF
clone size: .; D gene: TRBD1; V gene: TRBV15; J gene: TRBJ1-5; CDR3 DNA: TGTGCCACCACAAACGGATCGATACGGAGGGGGACAGGGACCAATCAGCCCCAGCATTTT; CDR3 protein: CATTNGSIRRGTGTNQPQHF
clone size: many; D gene: TRBD1; V gene: TRBV9; J gene: TRBJ2-7; CDR3 DNA: TGTGCCAGAACCGGGACAGGGCTCTCCTACGAGCAGTACTTC; CDR3 protein: CARTGTGLSYEQYF
clone size: .; D gene: .; V gene: TRBV2; J gene: TRBJ1-1; CDR3 DNA: TGTGCCAGACTACGACCCGGACAGTTGAACACTGAAGCTTTCTTT; CDR3 protein: CARLRPGQLNTEAFF
clone size: .; D gene: .; V gene: TRBV2; J gene: TRBJ1-1; CDR3 DNA: TGTGCCACTGGAGGGATAGGGAACACTGAAGCTTTCTTT; CDR3 protein: CATGGIGNTEAFF
clone size: few; D gene: .; V gene: TRBV7-6; J gene: TRBJ2-6; CDR3 DNA: TGTGCCAGCAGCTTAACAACCTCTGGGGCCAACGTCCTGACTTTC; CDR3 protein: CASSLTTSGANVLTF
clone size: few; D gene: .; V gene: TRBV15; J gene: TRBJ2-2; CDR3 DNA: TGTGCCACCAGCAGGGGAGATGATCACACCGGGGAGCTGTTTTTT; CDR3 protein: CATSRGDDHTGELFF
clone size: .; D gene: TRBD1; V gene: TRBV25-1; J gene: TRBJ1-6; CDR3 DNA: TGTGCCAGCAGCCTCCTGGATTACAACCGGGACAGGGATAATTCACCCCTCCACTTT; CDR3 protein: CASSLLDYNRDRDNSPLHF
clone size: many; D gene: .; V gene: TRBV4-1; J gene: TRBJ2-1; CDR3 DNA: TGCGCCAGCAGCCAAGCTCCTCCGCGGGGTAGCTCCTACAATGAGCAGTTCTTC; CDR3 protein: CASSQAPPRGSSYNEQFF
clone size: .; D gene: TRBD2; V gene: TRBV20-1; J gene: TRBJ2-3; CDR3 DNA: TGCAGTGCTAGAGTTCTAGCGGGGGGGCTCCGTCCCGATACGCAGTATTTT; CDR3 protein: CSARVLAGGLRPDTQYF
clone size: many; D gene: TRBD1; V gene: TRBV10-3; J gene: TRBJ1-1; CDR3 DNA: TGTGCCATCAGTGAGGGACAGGGAAACACTGAAGCTTTCTTT; CDR3 protein: CAISEGQGNTEAFF
clone size: few; D gene: .; V gene: TRBV20-1; J gene: TRBJ2-3; CDR3 DNA: TGCAGTGCTAGCGGGAGCACAGATACGCAGTATTTT; CDR3 protein: CSASGSTDTQYF
clone size: many; D gene: TRBD1; V gene: TRBV2; J gene: TRBJ1-4; CDR3 DNA: TGTGCCAGCAGTGAAGGTCAGGGGGCAGGGGAAAAACTGTTTTTT; CDR3 protein: CASSEGQGAGEKLFF
clone size: .; D gene: .; V gene: TRBV24-1; J gene: TRBJ2-7; CDR3 DNA: TGTGCCACCAGTGTATCCGGGGCCGCCTACGAGCAGTACTTC; CDR3 protein: CATSVSGAAYEQYF